This paragraph covers one T cell receptor (beta chain) sequence. As yet, its antigen is unknown. This sample stems from a study of graft-versus-host responses after intestinal transplantation. General study findings and limits: Among recipient marrow samples, GvH clones were found; some appeared first in ileum or blood.

The assay was immunoSEQ multiplex PCR, and TCRdb's table has in-frame clones only and misses some. Of about 120,000 clones in the sample, 90% to 95% are singletons; the top ten hold about 0.54%. Per germline, CDR1 SGHTA and CDR2 FQGNSA. This CDR3 comprises 19 residues. Trimming left V 3 bases short and J 2 bases short, with 20 bases between. The sequences come from unstimulated CD8+ T cells sorted from spleen or lymph node cells, collected before intestinal transplant. This TCR came from a human donor who received an intestinal transplant. The gene calls are TRBV7-2 and TRBJ2-6; D perhaps matches TRBD1 (6 bases). CDR3 region: CASSFGLNRDVAGANVLTF. In nucleotides, the CDR3 is TGTGCCAGCAGCTTTGGACTTAACAGGGACGTGGCTGGGGCCAACGTCCTGACTTTC.